The 29 T cell receptor beta chains in this list originate from one sample, sequenced in a study of CD8 T cells in Susac syndrome. RNA was extracted with the RNeasy kit, and a quantity of roughly 0.45 to 1 ug was reverse transcribed using random hexamers. TCRdb re-derived calls from the immunoSEQ multiplex PCR reads in MiXCR, one entry per CDR3 protein. The table records about 440,000 distinct CDR3 sequences, approximately 85% of them present only once. Specimen: CD8+ T cells from PBMCs. The source is a human donor with multiple sclerosis.

The chain recombines TRBV4-1 with TRBJ2-2; 12 positions match TRBD2. The germline V gene has CDR1 MGHRA and CDR2 YSYEKL. J lost 5 bases, V lost 1 base, and 8 bases had no gene match. The CDR3 extends over 18 amino acids. The CDR3 region has the DNA TGCGCCAGCAGCCAAGTGACTAGCGGGAGTGTTCGGACCGGGGAGCTGTTTTTT. Translating gives CASSQVTSGSVRTGELFF.

This chain connects TRBV9 to TRBJ2-1; D gene uncertain. Germline V lookup: CDR1 SGDLS, CDR2 YYNGEE. Trimming left V 4 bases short and J 1 base short, with 9 bases between. This CDR3 comprises 14 residues. The CDR3 loop is CASSPSLSYNEQFF. CDR3 coding DNA: TGTGCCAGCAGCCCTTCCCTATCCTACAATGAGCAGTTCTTC. The full variable domain, rest sourced from reference TRBV9 and TRBJ2-1, is DSGVTQTPKHLITATGQRVTLRCSPRSGDLSVYWYQQSLDQGLQFLIQYYNGEERAKGNILERFSAQQFPDLHSELNLSSLELGDSALYFCASSPSLSYNEQFFGPGTRLTVL.

CDR3 DNA sequence: TGTGCCAGCAGCTTGGTTCGCGGGAGTGGGACAGATACGCAGTATTTT. Translated, it gives CASSLVRGSGTDTQYF. This chain links TRBV5-6 with TRBJ2-3, with TRBD2 matching over 7 bases. Looked up from germline, CDR1 is SGHDT and CDR2 is YYEEEE. V shed 0 bases, J shed 3 bases, and the junction held 7 bases outside the gene matches. CDR3 length: 16 residues.

The V call is TRBV10-3, the J call TRBJ2-1, with 8 bases lining up with TRBD2. The CDR3 is 13 amino acids. Looked up from germline, CDR1 is ENHRY and CDR2 is SYGVKD. Trimming removed 4 bases from V and 6 bases from J; junction bases left unmatched: 2. The CDR3 bases are TGTGCCATCAGTGTGGGACTAGGCAATGAGCAGTTCTTC. Protein: CAISVGLGNEQFF.

CDR3 sequence reads: CSARDSGGAEYEQYF. CDR3 sequence (DNA): TGCAGTGCTAGAGATAGCGGGGGAGCAGAATACGAGCAGTACTTC. The rearrangement links TRBV20-1 to TRBJ2-7; 9 bases are a match to TRBD2. The CDR3 totals 15 residues. V was pared by 0 bases and J by 4 bases, with 7 bases of the junction left unmatched. The germline gives CDR1 DFQATT, CDR2 SNEGSKA (reference sequence).

The CDR3 nucleotides read TGCGCCAGCAGCCAAGTAGGGAAGGAGCAGTTCTTC. Protein product: CASSQVGKEQFF. The rearrangement uses TRBV4-1 and TRBJ2-1, with unresolved D. The V end was cut by 1 base, the J end by 10 bases, with 8 bases between. The CDR3 extends over 12 amino acids. Germline CDR1 MGHRA, CDR2 YSYEKL.

The chain employs TRBV11-2 and TRBJ2-3; tentatively, D is TRBD1 or TRBD2 (5 bases each). Looked up from germline, CDR1 is SGHAT and CDR2 is FQNNGV. The CDR3 spans 16 residues. Trimming cost V 5 bases and J 3 bases, with 18 bases left between them. The DNA for the CDR3 is TGTGCCAGCAGCCCCGGGGTCACCTGGGGGACAGATACGCAGTATTTT. Translation: CASSPGVTWGTDTQYF.

This clonotype was detected only a few times. This chain uses TRBV29-1 with TRBJ2-2; D is unclear. CDR3 length: 13 residues. CDR1 is SQVTM, CDR2 ANQGSEA, per germline. The germline V and J ends were trimmed by 4 bases and 0 bases, with 6 bases remaining between them. CDR3 residues: CSVGTANTGELFF. The CDR3 DNA sequence: TGCAGCGTTGGAACGGCGAACACCGGGGAGCTGTTTTTT.

The rearrangement links TRBV15 to TRBJ2-7; D is unclear. The V gene's germline CDR1 is LNHNV and CDR2 YYDKDF (reference sequence). This CDR3 comprises 13 residues. V was shortened by 0 bases and J by 5 bases, with 8 bases between the two germline ends. This CDR3 reads CATSREDLHEQYF. The CDR3 region has the DNA TGTGCCACCAGCAGAGAGGACCTTCACGAGCAGTACTTC.

This clonotype was seen only a few times. This sequence joins TRBV6-1 and TRBJ2-5; D unclear. In germline, CDR1 is MNHNS, CDR2 SASEGT. The CDR3 consists of 14 residues. Trimming took off 7 bases at V and 2 bases at J, with 14 bases between the two ends. The CDR3 loop is CASTRRAEQETQYF. The CDR3 bases are TGTGCCAGCACCCGCCGGGCAGAACAAGAGACCCAGTACTTC.

This clonotype was seen a few times. One end of the junction is discordant with germline, which a read error may explain. The V and J genes are TRBV29-1 and TRBJ1-1, with 9 bases that match TRBD1. Germline CDR1 SQVTM, CDR2 ANQGSEA. This CDR3 is 14 amino acids long. CDR3 sequence: CSVTGQGRETEAFF. CDR3 coding DNA: TGCAGCGTCACTGGACAGGGGAGGGAAACTGAGGCTTTCTTT.

V gene TRBV10-3 combines with J gene TRBJ2-5; 10 nucleotides match TRBD2. Germline V gene lookup returns CDR1 ENHRY and CDR2 SYGVKD. V lost 4 bases and J lost 4; bases outside the gene matches: 9. CDR3 size: 16 residues. The CDR3 DNA follows: TGTGCCATCAGTGGGATAGCGGGAGGCTCGGGAGAGACCCAGTACTTC. Residues: CAISGIAGGSGETQYF.

CDR3 loop: CASSQTGDWMTFF. The CDR3, as DNA: TGTGCCAGCAGCCAAACAGGTGACTGGATGACTTTCTTT. This chain links TRBV7-9 with TRBJ1-1; D may be TRBD1 (5 bases). Per germline, CDR1 SEHNR and CDR2 FQNEAQ (reference sequence). Trimming left V 5 bases short and J 12 bases short, with 19 bases between. The CDR3 totals 13 residues. The full variable domain, completed using reference TRBV7-9 and TRBJ1-1, is DTGVSQNPRHKITKRGQNVTFRCDPISEHNRLYWYRQTLGQGPEFLTYFQNEAQLEKSRLLSDRFSAERPKGSFSTLEIQRTEQGDSAMYLCASSQTGDWMTFFGQGTRLTVV.

The chain employs TRBV20-1 and TRBJ2-1; TRBD1 agrees at 9 bases. Germline CDR1 reads DFQATT; CDR2 reads SNEGSKA (reference sequence). The CDR3 has 16 amino acids. The ends lost 0 bases at V and 6 bases at J; junction bases unmatched: 9. CDR3 sequence: CSARDGDRVFLNEQFF. In DNA, the CDR3 is TGCAGTGCTAGAGATGGGGACAGGGTTTTTCTCAATGAGCAGTTCTTC.

The J gene is TRBJ2-7, the V gene TRBV30; 7 nucleotides line up with TRBD1. Per germline, CDR1 GTSNPN and CDR2 SVGIG (reference sequence). There are 14 residues in the CDR3. V was clipped by 1 base and J by 4 bases; unmatched bases: 7. The CDR3 coding sequence is TGTGCCTGGAGTGCCCGACAGGGTTGGTACGAGCAGTACTTC. Amino acid sequence: CAWSARQGWYEQYF.

This chain joins TRBV15 and TRBJ2-4; D is tentatively TRBD1 or TRBD2 (5 bases each). Germline assignment: CDR1 LNHNV and CDR2 YYDKDF (reference sequence). The CDR3 runs 14 residues. Trimming left V 0 bases short and J 8 bases short, with 11 bases between. The CDR3 sequence: CATSRDGMGDIQYF. The CDR3 DNA is TGTGCCACCAGCAGAGATGGGATGGGGGACATTCAGTACTTC.

This rearrangement joins TRBV5-4 to TRBJ1-4, with D perhaps matching TRBD1 (5 bases). The CDR3 length is 16 residues. V was pared by 4 bases and J by 7 bases, with 20 bases between. Germline-derived CDR1 and CDR2 are SGHNT and YYREEE (reference sequence). CDR3 sequence: CASSPGGGMGSEKLFF. Here the CDR3 DNA reads TGTGCCAGCAGCCCCGGGGGGGGAATGGGAAGTGAAAAACTGTTTTTT.

The chain employs TRBV19 and TRBJ1-1; TRBD1 is a possible D gene (6 bases). V gave up 5 bases and J gave up 5 bases, with 18 bases separating them. Per the germline V gene, CDR1 is LNHDA and CDR2 is SQIVND (reference sequence). There are 15 residues in the CDR3. The CDR3: CASSLSSGGQTEAFF. The CDR3 nucleotides read TGTGCCAGTAGTCTGAGTAGCGGGGGGCAGACTGAAGCTTTCTTT.

The chain joins TRBV7-6 to TRBJ2-5; D gene ambiguous. Trimming took off 0 bases at V and 4 bases at J, with 6 bases between the two ends. This CDR3 comprises 13 residues. Germline CDR1 SGHVS, CDR2 FNYEAQ. The CDR3 DNA reads as TGTGCCAGCAGCTTAGCGTGGGGAGAGACCCAGTACTTC. It yields the protein CASSLAWGETQYF.

This clonotype was picked up one time. The chain has TRBV7-6 and TRBJ1-2; tentative D call: TRBD1 (5 bases). The germline CDR1 and CDR2 sequences are SGHVS and FNYEAQ. CDR3 length: 15 amino acids. With 4 bases removed from V and 3 bases from J, the gap between germline ends came to 15 bases. CDR3 in amino acids: CASSSIQGLDYGYTF. As DNA, the CDR3 is TGTGCCAGCAGCTCCATCCAGGGATTAGACTATGGCTACACCTTC.

V usage is TRBV7-9 and J usage is TRBJ2-1; TRBD1 aligns across 7 bases. Trimming took 4 bases from V and 9 from J; bases not matched to a gene: 12. The CDR3 is 15 residues long. Per germline, CDR1 SEHNR and CDR2 FQNEAQ (reference sequence). CDR3 in amino acids: CASSWGQSPTGEQFF. The CDR3 region has the DNA TGTGCCAGCAGCTGGGGACAGTCTCCCACGGGTGAGCAGTTCTTC.

The rearrangement joins TRBV19 to TRBJ2-7; possible D gene TRBD2, 5 bases. The CDR3 extends over 14 amino acids. Germline V gene lookup returns CDR1 LNHDA and CDR2 SQIVND (reference sequence). Trimming took 5 bases from V and 4 from J, leaving 15 bases between them. The CDR3 here is CASSAAGGGYEQYF. CDR3 sequence (DNA): TGTGCCAGTAGTGCTGCTGGAGGTGGGTACGAGCAGTACTTC.

The chain employs TRBV6-4 and TRBJ1-2, with D possibly being TRBD1 (6 bases). Germline assignment: CDR1 MRHNA and CDR2 SNTAGT. The CDR3 runs 17 residues. Trimming removed 5 bases from V and 1 base from J, with 20 bases in between. The CDR3 region has the DNA TGTGCCAGCAGTAACTACAGGGCCCGATTGATTAACTATGGCTACACCTTC. This encodes CASSNYRARLINYGYTF.

The gene calls are TRBV28 and TRBJ1-5; D gene ambiguous. This CDR3 has 12 amino acids. V lost 1 base and J 9 bases, leaving 7 bases between the germline ends. Per germline, CDR1 MDHEN and CDR2 SYDVKM. This CDR3 reads CASSLFNGPQHF. In DNA, the CDR3 is TGTGCCAGCAGTTTATTTAACGGGCCCCAGCATTTT.

The V gene is TRBV6-2 or TRBV6-3, the J gene TRBJ2-7; D might be TRBD1 or TRBD2, each matching 7 bases. The germline gives CDR1 MNHEY, CDR2 SVGEGT. Trimming removed 11 bases from V and 0 bases from J, with 14 bases in between. This CDR3 is 13 amino acids long. Written as DNA, the CDR3 is TGTGCCGGGGGGGGACAGACCTCCTACGAGCAGTACTTC. Translated: CAGGGQTSYEQYF.

This chain joins TRBV27 and TRBJ1-1; no clear D gene. The length of the CDR3 is 14 residues. Germline CDR1 and CDR2: MNHEY and SMNVEV (reference sequence). Trimming took off 1 base at V and 0 bases at J, with 6 bases between the two ends. CDR3 in amino acids: CASSLFSVNTEAFF. DNA for the CDR3: TGTGCCAGCAGTTTATTCTCAGTGAACACTGAAGCTTTCTTT.

The sample holds a few counts of this clonotype. The V gene is TRBV6-5, the J gene TRBJ2-3; no clear D gene. The CDR3 has 15 amino acids. Trimming took 4 bases from V and 3 from J, leaving 14 bases between them. Germline V lookup: CDR1 MNHEY, CDR2 SVGAGI. The CDR3 region is CASSSPRRATDTQYF. As DNA, the CDR3 is TGTGCCAGCAGTTCACCCCGTCGAGCAACAGATACGCAGTATTTT.

The J gene is TRBJ2-4, the V gene TRBV6-4; 8 nucleotides line up with TRBD2. The V segment lost 0 bases and the J segment 6 bases; nucleotides outside the gene matches: 1. Germline loops: CDR1 MRHNA, CDR2 SNTAGT. The CDR3 sequence is 14 residues long. CDR3 sequence reads: CASSDSRGANIQYF. CDR3 in DNA: TGTGCCAGCAGTGACTCGCGGGGGGCAAACATTCAGTACTTC.

The chain has TRBV15 and TRBJ2-1, with D tentatively TRBD2 (6 bases). V lost 3 bases and J lost 6, with 15 bases in between. This CDR3 region has 15 residues. Germline CDR1 reads LNHNV; CDR2 reads YYDKDF (reference sequence). The CDR3: CATSRDPIGGNEQFF. The CDR3 DNA is TGTGCCACCAGCAGGGACCCGATCGGGGGCAATGAGCAGTTCTTC. Based on the CDR3 plus reference TRBV15 and TRBJ2-1, the full variable domain is DAMVIQNPRYQVTQFGKPVTLSCSQTLNHNVMYWYQQKSSQAPKLLFHYYDKDFNNEADTPDNFQSRRPNTSFCFLDIRSPGLGDTAMYLCATSRDPIGGNEQFFGPGTRLTVL.